This T cell receptor beta chain was captured in a study of cytomegalovirus exposure and HLA in healthy donors. About the research overall: A later analysis reported the same platform for the roughly 110 validation repertoires and the roughly 700 first-cohort repertoires.

Comments on this clone: What it binds is not known.

This table comes from immunoSEQ multiplex PCR, and its TCRdb copy is limited to in-frame clones, with some not included. Of about 44,000 clones in the sample, approximately 93% were seen once. Trimming removed 0 bases from V and 1 base from J, with 16 bases in between. The CDR3 sequence is 17 residues long. The germline V gene has CDR1 SGHNT and CDR2 YYREEE (reference sequence). Study-wide findings and caveats: Roughly 170 TCR beta chains were listed as cytomegalovirus-associated. With high specificity and sensitivity, the classifier reportedly diagnosed cytomegalovirus status. Most TCR sequences were seen very rarely across donors, but some public TCRs occurred in many.

The chain is built from TRBV5-4 and TRBJ1-1; D call uncertain. Sequenced: PBMCs. The clonotype originates from a woman between 18 and 29 years old in good health and CMV-seronegative. The CDR3 region is CASSLGWPGRGNTEAFF. CDR3 in DNA: TGTGCCAGCAGCTTGGGCTGGCCGGGTCGGGGGAACACTGAAGCTTTCTTT.